This T cell receptor beta chain was profiled in a study of human T cells and chemical hapten exposure. The study's findings and limits: Counts of TCRs above 1 in 1000 frequency stayed unchanged with DPC sensitization. Patch test score showed a positive correlation with PT1 expanded TCR counts.

For the library, individual cDNA molecules each received unique molecular identifiers. MiXCR was run by TCRdb on the RACE reads, yielding one entry per CDR3 protein. The table has 96,000 or so distinct CDR3 sequences, 7% to 10% seen once; the top ten hold 2% to 2.5%. Time point given: patch test 2, 6 weeks after DPC sensitization. Treatment given: therapeutic diphenylcyclopropenone sensitization with weekly scalp DPC. The authors' total RNA extraction used unfractionated whole blood. Trimming removed 4 bases from V and 3 bases from J; junction bases left unmatched: 2. CDR3 length: 14 residues. The V gene's germline CDR1 is SGHRS and CDR2 YFSETQ. This clonotype was seen more than once but under ten times. Its matching antigen is unknown.

The sequence was collected from a woman between 40 and 50 years old with alopecia areata. Some clones in this sample may be carry-over from other donors' samples. The rearrangement uses TRBV5-1 and TRBJ2-2; 8 nucleotides line up with TRBD2. Here the sequenced sample was whole blood, taken in connection with sensitization to the hapten diphenylcyclopropenone (DPC). CDR3 in DNA: TGCGCCAGCAGCCGAGCGGGAGACACCGGGGAGCTGTTTTTT. Translated, it gives CASSRAGDTGELFF. The whole variable domain, remainder taken from reference TRBV5-1 and TRBJ2-2, is KAGVTQTPRYLIKTRGQQVTLSCSPISGHRSVSWYQQTPGQGLQFLFEYFSETQRNKGNFPGRFSGRQFSNSRSEMNVSTLELGDSALYLCASSRAGDTGELFFGEGSRLTVL.